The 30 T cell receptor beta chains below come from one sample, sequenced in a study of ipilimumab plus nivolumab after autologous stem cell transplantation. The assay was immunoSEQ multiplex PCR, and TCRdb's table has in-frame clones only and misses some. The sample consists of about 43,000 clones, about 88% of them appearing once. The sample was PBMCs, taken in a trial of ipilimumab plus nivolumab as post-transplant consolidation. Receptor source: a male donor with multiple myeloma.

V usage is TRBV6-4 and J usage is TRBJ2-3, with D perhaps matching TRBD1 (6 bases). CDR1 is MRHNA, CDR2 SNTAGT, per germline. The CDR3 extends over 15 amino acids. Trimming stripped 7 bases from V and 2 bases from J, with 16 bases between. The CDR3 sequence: CASNRTAIHTDTQYF. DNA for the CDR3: TGTGCCAGCAACCGGACAGCCATTCACACAGATACGCAGTATTTT.

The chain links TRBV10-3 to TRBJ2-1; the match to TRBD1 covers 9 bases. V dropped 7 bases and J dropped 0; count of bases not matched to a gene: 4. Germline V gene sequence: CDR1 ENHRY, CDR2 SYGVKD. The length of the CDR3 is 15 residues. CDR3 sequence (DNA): TGTGCCATCAACAGGGACAGGGCCTCCTACAATGAGCAGTTCTTC. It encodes CAINRDRASYNEQFF.

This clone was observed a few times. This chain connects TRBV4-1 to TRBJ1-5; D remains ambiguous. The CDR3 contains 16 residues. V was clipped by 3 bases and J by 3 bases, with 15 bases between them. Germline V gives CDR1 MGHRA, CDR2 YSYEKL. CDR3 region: CASSQYIVQNNQPQHF. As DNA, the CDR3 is TGCGCCAGCAGCCAGTATATAGTGCAGAACAATCAGCCCCAGCATTTT.

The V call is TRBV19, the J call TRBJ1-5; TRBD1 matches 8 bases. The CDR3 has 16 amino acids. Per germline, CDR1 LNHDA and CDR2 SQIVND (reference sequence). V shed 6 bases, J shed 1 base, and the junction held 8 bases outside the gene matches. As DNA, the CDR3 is TGTGCCAGTAGCACCTTACAGGGGGTGAGCAATCAGCCCCAGCATTTT. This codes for CASSTLQGVSNQPQHF.

Written as DNA, the CDR3 is TGTGCCAGCTCACCACTGGGGGCTGACTATGGCTACACCTTC. This encodes CASSPLGADYGYTF. The chain carries TRBV18 and TRBJ1-2; TRBD1 might be the D (6 bases). Germline-derived CDR1 and CDR2 are KGHSH and LQKENI. Trimming cost V 1 base and J 3 bases, with 9 bases left between them. The CDR3 is 14 amino acids.

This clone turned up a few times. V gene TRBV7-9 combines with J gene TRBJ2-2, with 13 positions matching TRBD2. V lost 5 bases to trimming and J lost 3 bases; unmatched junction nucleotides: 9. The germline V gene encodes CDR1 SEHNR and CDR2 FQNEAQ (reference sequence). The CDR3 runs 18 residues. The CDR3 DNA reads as TGTGCCAGCAGCCGGACTAGCGGGAGAATGTTGGACACCGGGGAGCTGTTTTTT. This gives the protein CASSRTSGRMLDTGELFF.

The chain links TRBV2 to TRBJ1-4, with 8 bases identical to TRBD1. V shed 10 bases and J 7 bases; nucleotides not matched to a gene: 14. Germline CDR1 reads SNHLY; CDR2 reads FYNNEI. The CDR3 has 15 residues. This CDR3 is CATLSTSGGPEKLFF. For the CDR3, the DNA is TGTGCCACCTTATCCACATCAGGGGGCCCTGAAAAACTGTTTTTT.

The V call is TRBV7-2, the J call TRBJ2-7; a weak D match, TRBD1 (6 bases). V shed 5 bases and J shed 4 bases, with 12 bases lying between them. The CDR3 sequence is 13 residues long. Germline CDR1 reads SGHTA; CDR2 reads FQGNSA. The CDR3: CASSQRTVYEQYF. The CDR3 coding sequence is TGTGCCAGCAGCCAACGGACAGTTTACGAGCAGTACTTC.

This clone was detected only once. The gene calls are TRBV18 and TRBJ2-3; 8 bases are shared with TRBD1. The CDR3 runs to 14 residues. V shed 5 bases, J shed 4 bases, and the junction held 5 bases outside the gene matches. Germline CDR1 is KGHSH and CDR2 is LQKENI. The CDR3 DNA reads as TGTGCCAGCTCAGGGACAGGAGGCCCAGATACGCAGTATTTT. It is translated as CASSGTGGPDTQYF. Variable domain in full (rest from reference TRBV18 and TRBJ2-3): NAGVMQNPRHLVRRRGQEARLRCSPMKGHSHVYWYRQLPEEGLKFMVYLQKENIIDESGMPKERFSAEFPKEGPSILRIQQVVRGDSAAYFCASSGTGGPDTQYFGPGTRLTVL.

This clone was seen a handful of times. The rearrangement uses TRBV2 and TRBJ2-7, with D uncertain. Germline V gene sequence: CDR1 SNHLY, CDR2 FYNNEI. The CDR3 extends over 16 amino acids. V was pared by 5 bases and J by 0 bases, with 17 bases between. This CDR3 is CASSTVRAGNSYEQYF. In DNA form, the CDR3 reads TGTGCCAGCAGTACCGTCCGTGCAGGAAACTCCTACGAGCAGTACTTC.

The CDR3 spells CASSSFKGEAFF. DNA for the CDR3: TGTGCCAGCAGCTCATTCAAAGGTGAAGCTTTCTTT. The J gene is TRBJ1-1, the V gene TRBV7-9; no clear D. The germline V and J ends were trimmed by 4 bases and 7 bases, with 10 bases remaining between them. The CDR3 is 12 amino acids. Per germline, CDR1 SEHNR and CDR2 FQNEAQ (reference sequence).

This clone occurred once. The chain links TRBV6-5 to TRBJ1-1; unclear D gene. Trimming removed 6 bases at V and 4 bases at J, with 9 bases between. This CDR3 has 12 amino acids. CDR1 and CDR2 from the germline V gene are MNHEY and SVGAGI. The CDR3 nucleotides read TGTGCCAGCAGCCGGGGTGGCACTGAAGCTTTCTTT. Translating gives CASSRGGTEAFF.

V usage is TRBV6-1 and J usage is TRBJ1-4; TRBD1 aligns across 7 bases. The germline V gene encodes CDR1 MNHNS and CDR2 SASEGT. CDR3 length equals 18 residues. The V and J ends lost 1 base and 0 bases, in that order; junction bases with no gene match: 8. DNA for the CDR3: TGTGCCAGCAGTGAAGATGGGACAGCCGTTGCAACTAATGAAAAACTGTTTTTT. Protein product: CASSEDGTAVATNEKLFF.

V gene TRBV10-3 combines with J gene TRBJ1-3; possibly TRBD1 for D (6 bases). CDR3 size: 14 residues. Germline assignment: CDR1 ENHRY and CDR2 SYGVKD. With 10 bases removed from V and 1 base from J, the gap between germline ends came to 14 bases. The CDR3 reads CATTPTGSGNTIYF. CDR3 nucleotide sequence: TGTGCCACCACCCCGACAGGTTCTGGAAACACCATATATTTT.

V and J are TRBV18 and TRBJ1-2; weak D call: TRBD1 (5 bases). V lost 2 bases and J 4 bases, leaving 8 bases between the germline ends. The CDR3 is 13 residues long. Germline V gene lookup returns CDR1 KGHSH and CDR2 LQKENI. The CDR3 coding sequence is TGTGCCAGCTCACCAGAGGGGACCTATGGCTACACCTTC. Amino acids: CASSPEGTYGYTF.

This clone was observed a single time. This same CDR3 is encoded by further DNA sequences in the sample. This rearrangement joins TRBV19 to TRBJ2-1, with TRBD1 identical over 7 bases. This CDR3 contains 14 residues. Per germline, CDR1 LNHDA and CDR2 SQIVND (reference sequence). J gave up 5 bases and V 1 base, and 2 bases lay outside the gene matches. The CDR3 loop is CASSIGGQNNEQFF. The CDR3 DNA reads TGTGCCAGTAGTATAGGGGGACAGAACAATGAGCAGTTCTTC.

The CDR3 here is CASSEGTGGDEQYF. The DNA for the CDR3 is TGCGCCAGCAGTGAGGGGACAGGGGGGGACGAGCAGTACTTC. This chain uses TRBV10-1 with TRBJ2-7, with 11 bases lining up with TRBD1. The CDR3 consists of 14 residues. Germline CDR1 reads WNHNN; CDR2 reads SYGVQD (reference sequence). After removal of 2 bases from V and 5 bases from J, the junction contained 2 bases not matched to a gene.

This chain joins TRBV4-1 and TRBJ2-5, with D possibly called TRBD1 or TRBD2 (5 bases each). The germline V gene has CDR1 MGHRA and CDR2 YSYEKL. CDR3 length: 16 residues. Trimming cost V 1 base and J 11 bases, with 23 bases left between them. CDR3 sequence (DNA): TGCGCCAGCAGCCAAGTCCACAGGTTTCGCCTACGAGGGCAGTACTTC. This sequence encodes CASSQVHRFRLRGQYF.

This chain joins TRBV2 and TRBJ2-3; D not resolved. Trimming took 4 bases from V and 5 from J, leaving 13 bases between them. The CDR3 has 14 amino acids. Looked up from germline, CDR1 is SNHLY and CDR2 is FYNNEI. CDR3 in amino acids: CASSVNGEKDTQYF. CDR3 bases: TGTGCCAGCAGTGTTAATGGGGAAAAAGATACGCAGTATTTT.

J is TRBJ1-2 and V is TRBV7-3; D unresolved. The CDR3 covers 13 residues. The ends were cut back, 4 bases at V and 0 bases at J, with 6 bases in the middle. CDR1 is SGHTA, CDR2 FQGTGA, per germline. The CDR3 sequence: CASSSTANYGYTF. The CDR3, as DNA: TGTGCCAGCAGCTCGACCGCTAACTATGGCTACACCTTC.

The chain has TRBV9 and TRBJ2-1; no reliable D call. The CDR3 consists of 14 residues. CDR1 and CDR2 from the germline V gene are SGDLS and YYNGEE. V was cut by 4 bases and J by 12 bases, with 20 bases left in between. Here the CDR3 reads CASSPRTGAPAQFF. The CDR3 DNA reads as TGTGCCAGCAGCCCTCGTACTGGAGCGCCGGCGCAGTTCTTC. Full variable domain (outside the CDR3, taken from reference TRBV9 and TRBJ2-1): DSGVTQTPKHLITATGQRVTLRCSPRSGDLSVYWYQQSLDQGLQFLIQYYNGEERAKGNILERFSAQQFPDLHSELNLSSLELGDSALYFCASSPRTGAPAQFFGPGTRLTVL.

CDR3 in DNA: TGTGCCAGCAGCGGAGGACAAGTGGGTCGGGAGCAGTACTTC. Encoded protein: CASSGGQVGREQYF. This sequence joins TRBV9 and TRBJ2-7; D is perhaps TRBD1 (5 bases). Germline values: CDR1 SGDLS, CDR2 YYNGEE. The CDR3 has 14 residues. V lost 3 bases and J lost 7, with 17 bases in between.

The CDR3: CASSLGGGGQNEQFF. The CDR3 region has the DNA TGTGCCAGCAGCTTAGGGGGCGGGGGCCAGAATGAGCAGTTCTTC. The V and J genes are TRBV7-2 and TRBJ2-1; D is possibly TRBD2 (7 bases). V was cut by 1 base and J by 7 bases, with 14 bases left in between. The CDR3 runs 15 residues. Germline CDR1 and CDR2: SGHTA and FQGNSA.

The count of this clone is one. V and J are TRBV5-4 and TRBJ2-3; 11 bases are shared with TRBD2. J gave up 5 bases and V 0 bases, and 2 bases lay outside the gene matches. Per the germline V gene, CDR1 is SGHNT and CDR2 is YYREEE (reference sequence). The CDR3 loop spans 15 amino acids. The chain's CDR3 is CASSLGSGGGDTQYF. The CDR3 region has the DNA TGTGCCAGCAGCTTGGGTAGCGGGGGGGGAGATACGCAGTATTTT.

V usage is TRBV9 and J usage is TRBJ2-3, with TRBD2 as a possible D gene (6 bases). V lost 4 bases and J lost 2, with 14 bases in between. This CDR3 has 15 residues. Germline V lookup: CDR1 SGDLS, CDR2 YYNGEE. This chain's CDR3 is CASSNREPYTDTQYF. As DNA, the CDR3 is TGTGCCAGCAGCAACCGGGAGCCCTACACAGATACGCAGTATTTT.

Written as DNA, the CDR3 is TGTGCCAGTAGTATATACGCTGGCCCCTATGGCTACACCTTC. Amino acid sequence: CASSIYAGPYGYTF. J is TRBJ1-2 and V is TRBV19; D is uncertain. The CDR3 is 14 residues long. The germline CDR1 and CDR2 sequences are LNHDA and SQIVND (reference sequence). V was shortened by 2 bases and J by 4 bases, with 11 bases between the two germline ends.

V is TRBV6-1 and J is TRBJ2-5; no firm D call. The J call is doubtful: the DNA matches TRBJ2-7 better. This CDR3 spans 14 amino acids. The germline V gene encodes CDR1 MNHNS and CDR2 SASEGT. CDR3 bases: TGTGCCAGCAGTGTGTCTCCGACAACCTACGAGCAGTACTTC. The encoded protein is CASSVSPTTYEQYF.

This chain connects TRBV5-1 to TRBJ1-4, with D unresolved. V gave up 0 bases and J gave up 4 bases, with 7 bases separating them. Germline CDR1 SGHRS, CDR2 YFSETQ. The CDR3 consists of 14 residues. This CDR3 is CASSLGRSNEKLFF. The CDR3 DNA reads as TGCGCCAGCAGCTTGGGTCGAAGTAATGAAAAACTGTTTTTT.

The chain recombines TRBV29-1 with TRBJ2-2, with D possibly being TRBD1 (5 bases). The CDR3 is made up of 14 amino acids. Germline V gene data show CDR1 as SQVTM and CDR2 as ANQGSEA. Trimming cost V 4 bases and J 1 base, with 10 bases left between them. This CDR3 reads CSVVGQGNTGELFF. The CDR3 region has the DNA TGCAGCGTTGTAGGGCAGGGGAACACCGGGGAGCTGTTTTTT.

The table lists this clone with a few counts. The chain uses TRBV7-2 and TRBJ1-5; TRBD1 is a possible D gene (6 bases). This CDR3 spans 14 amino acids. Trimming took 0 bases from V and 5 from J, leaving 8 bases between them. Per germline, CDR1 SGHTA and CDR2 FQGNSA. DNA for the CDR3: TGTGCCAGCAGCTTAGCGGACAGTTATCAGCCCCAGCATTTT. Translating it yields CASSLADSYQPQHF.